This TCR beta chain is from a study of blood T cell repertoires in COVID-19. Study-wide background: COVID-19 samples from acute and convalescent phases originated in the United States, Italy and Spain. From T cells, B-cell-depleted T cells, or PBMCs came the material, which was cDNA or gDNA.

In the original workflow: Quantification of nucleated cells was approximated via reference gene primer amplification. The data were produced by immunoSEQ multiplex PCR, yet TCRdb's version contains in-frame clones alone and is incomplete. The V and J calls and clone size are taken from that table; D and trimming were inferred from the DNA. The data hold about 94,000 clones, with 75% to 90% observed a single time. CDR1 is SQVTM and CDR2 is ANQGSEA in the germline V gene. Trimming shortened V by 4 bases and J by 0 bases, and 12 bases separated the two germline ends. The CDR3 is 15 amino acids. This sequence was found in a woman of 80 years or more with acute or convalescent COVID-19. Sequences were obtained from peripheral blood. The chain carries TRBV29-1 and TRBJ2-2; D not resolved. The CDR3 DNA is TGCAGCGTTGTAGGCAGGCCAGCGAACACCGGGGAGCTGTTTTTT. Translated, it gives CSVVGRPANTGELFF.